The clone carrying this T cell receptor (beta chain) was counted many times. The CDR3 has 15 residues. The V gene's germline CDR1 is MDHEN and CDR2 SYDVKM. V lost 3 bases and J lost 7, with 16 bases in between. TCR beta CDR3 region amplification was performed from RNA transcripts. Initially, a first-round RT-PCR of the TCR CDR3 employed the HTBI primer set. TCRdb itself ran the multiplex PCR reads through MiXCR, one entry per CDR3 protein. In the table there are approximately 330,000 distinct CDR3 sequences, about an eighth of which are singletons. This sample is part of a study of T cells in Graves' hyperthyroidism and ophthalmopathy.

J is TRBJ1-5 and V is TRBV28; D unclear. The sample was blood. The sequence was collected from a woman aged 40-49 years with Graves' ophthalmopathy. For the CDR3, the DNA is TGTGCCAGCAGTTTTCATCCGGACGGGGAGCAGCCCCAGCATTTT. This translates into CASSFHPDGEQPQHF.